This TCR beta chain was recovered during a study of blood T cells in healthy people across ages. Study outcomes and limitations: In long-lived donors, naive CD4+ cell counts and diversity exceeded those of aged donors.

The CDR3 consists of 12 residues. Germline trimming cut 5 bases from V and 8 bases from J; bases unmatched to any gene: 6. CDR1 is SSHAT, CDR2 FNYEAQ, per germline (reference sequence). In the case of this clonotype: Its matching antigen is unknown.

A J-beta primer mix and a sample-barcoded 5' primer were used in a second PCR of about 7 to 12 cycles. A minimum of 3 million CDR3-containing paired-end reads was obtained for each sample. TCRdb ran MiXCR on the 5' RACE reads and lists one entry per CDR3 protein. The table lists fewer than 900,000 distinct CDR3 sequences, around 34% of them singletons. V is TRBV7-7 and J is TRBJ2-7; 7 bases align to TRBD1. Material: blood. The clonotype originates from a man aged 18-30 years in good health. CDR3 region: CASSHRDSKQYF. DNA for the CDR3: TGTGCCAGCAGCCACCGGGACAGCAAGCAGTACTTC.